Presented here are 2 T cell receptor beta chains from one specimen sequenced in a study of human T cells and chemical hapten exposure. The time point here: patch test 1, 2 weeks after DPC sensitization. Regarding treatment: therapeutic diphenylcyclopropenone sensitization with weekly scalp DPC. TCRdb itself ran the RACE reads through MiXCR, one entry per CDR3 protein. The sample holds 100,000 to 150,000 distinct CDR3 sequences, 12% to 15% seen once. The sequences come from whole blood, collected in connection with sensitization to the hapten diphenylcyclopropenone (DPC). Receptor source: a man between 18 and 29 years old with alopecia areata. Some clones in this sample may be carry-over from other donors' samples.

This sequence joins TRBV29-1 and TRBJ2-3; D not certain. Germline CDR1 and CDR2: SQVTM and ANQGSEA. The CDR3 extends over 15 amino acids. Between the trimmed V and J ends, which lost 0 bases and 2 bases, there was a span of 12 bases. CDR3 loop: CSVEEEESTTDTQYF. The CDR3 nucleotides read TGCAGCGTTGAAGAGGAAGAGTCAACCACAGATACGCAGTATTTT.

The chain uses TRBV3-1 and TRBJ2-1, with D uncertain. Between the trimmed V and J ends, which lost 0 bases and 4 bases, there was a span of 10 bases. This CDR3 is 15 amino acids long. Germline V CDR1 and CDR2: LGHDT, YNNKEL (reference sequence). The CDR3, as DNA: TGTGCCAGCAGCCAAGAAGCCGGACGTTACAATGAGCAGTTCTTC. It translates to CASSQEAGRYNEQFF.